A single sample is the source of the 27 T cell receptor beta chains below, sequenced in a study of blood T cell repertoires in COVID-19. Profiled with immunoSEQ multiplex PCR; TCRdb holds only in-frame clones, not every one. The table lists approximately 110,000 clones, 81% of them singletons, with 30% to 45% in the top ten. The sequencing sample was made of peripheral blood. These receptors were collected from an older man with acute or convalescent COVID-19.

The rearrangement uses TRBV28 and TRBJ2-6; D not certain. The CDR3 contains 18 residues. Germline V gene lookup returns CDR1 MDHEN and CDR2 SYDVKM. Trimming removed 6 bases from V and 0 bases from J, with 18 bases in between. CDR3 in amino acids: CASSHAGRHVSGANVLTF. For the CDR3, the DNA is TGTGCCAGCAGCCACGCCGGCAGGCATGTCTCTGGGGCCAACGTCCTGACTTTC. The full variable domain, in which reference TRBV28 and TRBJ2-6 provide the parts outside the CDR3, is DVKVTQSSRYLVKRTGEKVFLECVQDMDHENMFWYRQDPGLGLRLIYFSYDVKMKEKGDIPEGYSVSREKKERFSLILESASTNQTSMYLCASSHAGRHVSGANVLTFGAGSRLTVL.

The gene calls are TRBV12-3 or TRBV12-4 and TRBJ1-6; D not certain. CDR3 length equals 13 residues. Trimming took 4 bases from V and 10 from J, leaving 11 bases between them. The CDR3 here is CASSSPGKSPLHF. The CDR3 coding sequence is TGTGCCAGCAGTTCTCCGGGGAAATCACCCCTCCACTTT.

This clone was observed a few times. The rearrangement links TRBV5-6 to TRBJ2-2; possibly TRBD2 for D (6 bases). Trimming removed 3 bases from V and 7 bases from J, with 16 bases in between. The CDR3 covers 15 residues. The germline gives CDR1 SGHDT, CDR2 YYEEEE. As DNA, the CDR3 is TGTGCCAGCAGCTGGGCCACTAGCCGGGGCGGGGAGCTGTTTTTT. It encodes CASSWATSRGGELFF.

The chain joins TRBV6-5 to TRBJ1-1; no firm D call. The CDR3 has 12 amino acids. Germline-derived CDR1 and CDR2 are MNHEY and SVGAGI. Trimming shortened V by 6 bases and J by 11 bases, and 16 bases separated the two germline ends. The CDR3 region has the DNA TGTGCCAGCAGGGCCAGCAGGTCGCATGCTTTCTTT. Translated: CASRASRSHAFF.

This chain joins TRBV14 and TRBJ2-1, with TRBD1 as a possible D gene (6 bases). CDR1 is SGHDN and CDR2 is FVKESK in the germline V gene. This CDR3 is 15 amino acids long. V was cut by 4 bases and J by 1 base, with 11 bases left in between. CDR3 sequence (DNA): TGTGCCAGCAGCCGATGGCAGGGGTCCTACAATGAGCAGTTCTTC. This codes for CASSRWQGSYNEQFF. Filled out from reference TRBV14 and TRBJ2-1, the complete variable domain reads EAGVTQFPSHSVIEKGQTVTLRCDPISGHDNLYWYRRVMGKEIKFLLHFVKESKQDESGMPNNRFLAERTGGTYSTLKVQPAELEDSGVYFCASSRWQGSYNEQFFGPGTRLTVL.

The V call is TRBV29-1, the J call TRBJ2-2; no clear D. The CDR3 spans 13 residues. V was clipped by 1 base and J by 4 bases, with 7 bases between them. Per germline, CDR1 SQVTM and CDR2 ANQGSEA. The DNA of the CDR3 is TGCAGCGTTGAAGCAAAAGCCACCGGGGAGCTGTTTTTT. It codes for CSVEAKATGELFF.

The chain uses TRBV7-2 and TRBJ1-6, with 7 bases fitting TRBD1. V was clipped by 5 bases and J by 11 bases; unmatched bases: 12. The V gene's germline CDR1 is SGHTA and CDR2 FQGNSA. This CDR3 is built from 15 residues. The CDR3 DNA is TGTGCCAGCAGCCATCGACAGGGCCCAAGGCCACCCCTCCACTTT. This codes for CASSHRQGPRPPLHF.

Here the CDR3 reads CASSLVTSNGELFF. In DNA, the CDR3 is TGTGCCAGCAGCTTGGTCACTAGCAACGGGGAGCTGTTTTTT. The chain carries TRBV5-4 and TRBJ2-2; possibly TRBD2 for D (6 bases). Germline CDR1 is SGHNT and CDR2 is YYREEE (reference sequence). V lost 0 bases, J lost 7 bases, and 10 bases lay in between. There are 14 residues in the CDR3.

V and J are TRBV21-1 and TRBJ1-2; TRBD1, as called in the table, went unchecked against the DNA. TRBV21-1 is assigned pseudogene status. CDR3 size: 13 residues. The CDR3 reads CASSSPGGYGYTF. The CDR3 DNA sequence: TGTGCCAGCAGCAGCCCAGGGGGCTATGGCTACACCTTC.

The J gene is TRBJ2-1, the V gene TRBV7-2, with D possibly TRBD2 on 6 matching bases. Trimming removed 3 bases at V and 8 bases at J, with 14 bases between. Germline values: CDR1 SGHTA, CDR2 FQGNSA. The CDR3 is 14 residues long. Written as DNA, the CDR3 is TGTGCCAGCAGCTTCCTAGGGCCGGGGGATGAGCAGTTCTTC. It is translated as CASSFLGPGDEQFF.

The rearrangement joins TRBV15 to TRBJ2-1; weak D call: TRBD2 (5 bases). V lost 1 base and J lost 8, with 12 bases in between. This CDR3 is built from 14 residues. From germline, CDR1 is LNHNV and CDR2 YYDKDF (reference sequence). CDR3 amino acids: CATSRASLADEQFF. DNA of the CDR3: TGTGCCACCAGCAGAGCGAGTCTAGCTGATGAGCAGTTCTTC.

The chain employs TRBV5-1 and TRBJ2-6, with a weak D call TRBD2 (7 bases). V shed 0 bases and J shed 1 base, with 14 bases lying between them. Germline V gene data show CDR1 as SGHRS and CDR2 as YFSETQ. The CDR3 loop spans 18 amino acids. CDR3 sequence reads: CASSLGGGGASGANVLTF. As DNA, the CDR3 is TGCGCCAGCAGCTTGGGGGGCGGGGGCGCATCTGGGGCCAACGTCCTGACTTTC. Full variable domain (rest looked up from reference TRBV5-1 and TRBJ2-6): KAGVTQTPRYLIKTRGQQVTLSCSPISGHRSVSWYQQTPGQGLQFLFEYFSETQRNKGNFPGRFSGRQFSNSRSEMNVSTLELGDSALYLCASSLGGGGASGANVLTFGAGSRLTVL.

The CDR3 DNA reads TGTGCCAGCAGTTCAAGGGGGCGAGGCTATGGCTACACCTTC. It encodes CASSSRGRGYGYTF. The rearrangement uses TRBV28 and TRBJ1-2; TRBD1 aligns across 7 bases. This CDR3 contains 14 residues. After removal of 4 bases from V and 4 bases from J, the junction contained 6 bases not matched to a gene. Germline-derived CDR1 and CDR2 are MDHEN and SYDVKM.

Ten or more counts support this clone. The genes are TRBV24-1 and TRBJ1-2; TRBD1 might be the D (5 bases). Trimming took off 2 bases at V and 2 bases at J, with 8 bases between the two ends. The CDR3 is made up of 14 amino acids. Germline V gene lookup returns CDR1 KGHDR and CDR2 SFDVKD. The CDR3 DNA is TGTGCCACCAGTGATTCGGACATCAACTATGGCTACACCTTC. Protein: CATSDSDINYGYTF.

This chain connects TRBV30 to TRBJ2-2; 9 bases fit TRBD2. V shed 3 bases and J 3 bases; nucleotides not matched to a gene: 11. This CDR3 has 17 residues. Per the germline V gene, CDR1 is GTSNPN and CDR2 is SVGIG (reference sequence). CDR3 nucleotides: TGTGCCTGGAGCCCGTCCATTAGCGGGAGTGACACCGGGGAGCTGTTTTTT. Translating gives CAWSPSISGSDTGELFF. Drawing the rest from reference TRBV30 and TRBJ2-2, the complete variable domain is SQTIHQWPATLVQPVGSPLSLECTVEGTSNPNLYWYRQAAGRGLQLLFYSVGIGQISSEVPQNLSASRPQDRQFILSSKKLLLSDSGFYLCAWSPSISGSDTGELFFGEGSRLTVL.

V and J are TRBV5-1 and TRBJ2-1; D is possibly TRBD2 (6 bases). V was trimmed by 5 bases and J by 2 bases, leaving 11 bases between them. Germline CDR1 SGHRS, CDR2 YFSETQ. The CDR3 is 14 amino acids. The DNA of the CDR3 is TGCGCCAGCAGGGGCGGGGCCGCCTACAATGAGCAGTTCTTC. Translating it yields CASRGGAAYNEQFF.

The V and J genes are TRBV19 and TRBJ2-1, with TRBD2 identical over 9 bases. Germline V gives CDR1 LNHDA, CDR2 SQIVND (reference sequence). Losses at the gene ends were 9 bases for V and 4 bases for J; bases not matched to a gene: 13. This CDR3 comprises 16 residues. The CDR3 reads CASRTGTSRGYNEQFF. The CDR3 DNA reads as TGTGCCAGCCGAACGGGGACTAGCAGGGGTTACAATGAGCAGTTCTTC. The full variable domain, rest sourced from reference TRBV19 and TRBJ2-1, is DGGITQSPKYLFRKEGQNVTLSCEQNLNHDAMYWYRQDPGQGLRLIYYSQIVNDFQKGDIAEGYSVSREKKESFPLTVTSAQKNPTAFYLCASRTGTSRGYNEQFFGPGTRLTVL.

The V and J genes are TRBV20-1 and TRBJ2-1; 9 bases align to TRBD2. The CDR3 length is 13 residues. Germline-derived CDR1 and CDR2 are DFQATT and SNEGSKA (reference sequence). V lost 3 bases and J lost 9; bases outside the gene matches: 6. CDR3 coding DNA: TGCAGTGCTAGTCTGGGAGCGGGAGGTGAGCAGTTCTTC. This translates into CSASLGAGGEQFF.

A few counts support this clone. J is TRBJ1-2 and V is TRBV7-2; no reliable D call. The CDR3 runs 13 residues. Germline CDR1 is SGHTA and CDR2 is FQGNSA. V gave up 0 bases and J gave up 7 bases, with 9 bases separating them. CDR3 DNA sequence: TGTGCCAGCAGCTTAGCTTTGGAGGGTGGCTACACCTTC. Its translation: CASSLALEGGYTF. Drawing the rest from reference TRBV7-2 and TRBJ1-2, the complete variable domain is GAGVSQSPSNKVTEKGKDVELRCDPISGHTALYWYRQSLGQGLEFLIYFQGNSAPDKSGLPSDRFSAERTGGSVSTLTIQRTQQEDSAVYLCASSLALEGGYTFGSGTRLTVV.

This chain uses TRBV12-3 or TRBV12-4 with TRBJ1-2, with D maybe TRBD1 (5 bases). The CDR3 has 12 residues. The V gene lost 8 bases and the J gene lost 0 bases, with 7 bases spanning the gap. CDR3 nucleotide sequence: TGTGCCAGCGGGGGGGCTAACTATGGCTACACCTTC. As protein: CASGGANYGYTF.

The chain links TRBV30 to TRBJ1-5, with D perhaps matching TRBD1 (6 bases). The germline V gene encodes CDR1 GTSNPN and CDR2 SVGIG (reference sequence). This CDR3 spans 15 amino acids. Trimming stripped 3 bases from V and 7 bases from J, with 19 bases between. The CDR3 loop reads CAWSPGHRIPQPQHF. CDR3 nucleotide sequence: TGTGCCTGGAGCCCGGGACACCGTATCCCCCAGCCCCAGCATTTT.

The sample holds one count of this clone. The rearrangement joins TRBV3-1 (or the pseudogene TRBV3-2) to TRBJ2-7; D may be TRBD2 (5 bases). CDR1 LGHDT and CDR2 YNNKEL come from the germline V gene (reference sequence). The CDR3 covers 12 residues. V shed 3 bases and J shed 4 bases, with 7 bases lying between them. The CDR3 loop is CASSQPGYEQYF. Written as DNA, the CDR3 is TGTGCCAGCAGCCAGCCGGGGTACGAGCAGTACTTC.

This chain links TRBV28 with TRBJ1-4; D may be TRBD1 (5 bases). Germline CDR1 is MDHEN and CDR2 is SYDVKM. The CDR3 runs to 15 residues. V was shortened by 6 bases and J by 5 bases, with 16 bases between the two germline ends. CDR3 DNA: TGTGCCAGCAGCTCGCGGAGGGGTTTGAATGAAAAACTGTTTTTT. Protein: CASSSRRGLNEKLFF. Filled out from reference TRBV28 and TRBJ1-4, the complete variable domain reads DVKVTQSSRYLVKRTGEKVFLECVQDMDHENMFWYRQDPGLGLRLIYFSYDVKMKEKGDIPEGYSVSREKKERFSLILESASTNQTSMYLCASSSRRGLNEKLFFGSGTQLSVL.

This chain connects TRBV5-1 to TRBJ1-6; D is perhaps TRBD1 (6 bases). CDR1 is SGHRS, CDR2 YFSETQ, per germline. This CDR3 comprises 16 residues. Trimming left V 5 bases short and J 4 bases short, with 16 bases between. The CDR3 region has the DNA TGCGCCAGCAGTGCAGGGGATGGGGTATATAATTCACCCCTCCACTTT. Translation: CASSAGDGVYNSPLHF.

In DNA form, the CDR3 reads TGTGCCAGCTCACCACAAAGACAGGGGGTACACACCCAGCCCCAGCATTTT. Its translation is CASSPQRQGVHTQPQHF. The V and J genes are TRBV18 and TRBJ1-5; 9 bases match TRBD1. V lost 1 base to trimming and J lost 7 bases; unmatched junction nucleotides: 11. Germline assignment: CDR1 KGHSH and CDR2 LQKENI. The CDR3 has 17 amino acids.

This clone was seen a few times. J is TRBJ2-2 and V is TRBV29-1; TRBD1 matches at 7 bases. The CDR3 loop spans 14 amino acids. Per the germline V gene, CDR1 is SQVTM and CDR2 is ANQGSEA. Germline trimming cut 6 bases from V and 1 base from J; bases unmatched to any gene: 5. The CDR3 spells CSVDTGVNTGELFF. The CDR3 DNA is TGCAGCGTGGACACAGGGGTGAACACCGGGGAGCTGTTTTTT.

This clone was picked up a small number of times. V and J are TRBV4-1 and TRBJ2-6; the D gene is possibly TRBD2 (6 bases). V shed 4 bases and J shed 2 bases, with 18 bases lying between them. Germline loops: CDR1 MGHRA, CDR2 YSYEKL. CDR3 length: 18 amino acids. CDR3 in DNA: TGCGCCAGCAGCCTAACTCCGCGGGGCATCGCTGGGGCCAACGTCCTGACTTTC. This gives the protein CASSLTPRGIAGANVLTF.